The count of the clone carrying this TCR beta chain is one. A read error may explain this, as a much larger clone is one base away. Per the germline V gene, CDR1 is SGHTA and CDR2 is FQGTGA. This CDR3 contains 14 residues. The data are from a study of response to subunit inactivated influenza vaccine. Using its own MiXCR run on the RT-PCR reads, TCRdb lists one record per CDR3 protein. The sample includes fewer than 750,000 distinct CDR3 sequences, about 14% of them seen just once. This clonotype was obtained from a man aged 45 to 65 who received an inactivated influenza vaccine. The sample consisted of PBMCs from blood, taken roughly 12 days after vaccination. The chain combines TRBV7-3 with TRBJ2-2; either TRBD1 or TRBD2 may fit D (5 bases each). The CDR3 DNA reads TGTGCCAGCAGATCCGGGACCAACACCGGGAAGCTGTTTTTT. Protein sequence: CASRSGTNTGKLFF. Full variable domain (rest looked up from reference TRBV7-3 and TRBJ2-2): GAGVSQTPSNKVTEKGKYVELRCDPISGHTALYWYRQSLGQGPEFLIYFQGTGAADDSGLPNDRFFAVRPEGSVSTLKIQRTERGDSAVYLCASRSGTNTGKLFFGEGSRLTVL.